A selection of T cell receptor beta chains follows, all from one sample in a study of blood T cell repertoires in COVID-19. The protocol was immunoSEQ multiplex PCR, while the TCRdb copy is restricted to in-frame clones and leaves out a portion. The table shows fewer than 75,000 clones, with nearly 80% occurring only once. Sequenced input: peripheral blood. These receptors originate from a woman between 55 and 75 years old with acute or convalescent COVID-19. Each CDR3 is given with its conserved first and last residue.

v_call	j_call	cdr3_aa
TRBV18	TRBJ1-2	CASSPGGALNYGYTF
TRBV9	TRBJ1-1	CASSGVGRTEAFF
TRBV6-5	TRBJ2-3	CASRLAGNADTQYF
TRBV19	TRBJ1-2	CASGLQGATFGYTF
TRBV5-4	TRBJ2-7	CASSSPRGAPTEQYF
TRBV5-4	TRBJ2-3	CASSLEGAAGTQYF
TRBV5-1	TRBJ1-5	CASSLGTGFMGNQPQHF
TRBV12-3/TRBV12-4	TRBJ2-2	CASKAHTGELFF
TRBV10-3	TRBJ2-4	CAISEAKNIQYF
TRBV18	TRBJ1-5	CASSGDRNQPQHF
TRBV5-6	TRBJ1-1	CASNFQNTEAFF
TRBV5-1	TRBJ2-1	CASSSSGQVDEQFF
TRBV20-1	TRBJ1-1	CSARAETEAFF
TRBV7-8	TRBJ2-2	CASSLRQGVTGELFF
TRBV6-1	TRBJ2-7	CASSELDRGRMKYF
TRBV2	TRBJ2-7	CASSAGTGSYEQYF
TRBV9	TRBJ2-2	CASSPGKGGGMNTGELFF
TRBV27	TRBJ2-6	CASRKLGQGATGANVLTF
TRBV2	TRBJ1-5	CASKGQPNQPQHF
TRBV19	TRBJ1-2	CASSTLTGTRANYGYTF
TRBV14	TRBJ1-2	CASSQETRQGALMKGYTF
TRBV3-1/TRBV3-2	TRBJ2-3	CASSQDRTGSTDTQYF
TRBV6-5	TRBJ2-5	CASSRAGGEETQYF
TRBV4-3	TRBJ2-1	CASSLLVGRGGNEQFF
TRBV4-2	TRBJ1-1	CASSPKTGYAEAFF
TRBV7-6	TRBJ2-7	CASSLEPLYEQYF
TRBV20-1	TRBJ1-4	CSASQGERNEKLFF
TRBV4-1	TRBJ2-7	CASSPGTGGSYEQYF
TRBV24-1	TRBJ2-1	CATSEGPGGVTGNEQFF
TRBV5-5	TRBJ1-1	CASSLPGEAFF
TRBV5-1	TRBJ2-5	CASSRNRDSGETQYF
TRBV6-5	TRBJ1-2	CASLPGVLGYGYTF
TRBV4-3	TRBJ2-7	CASSQDGLAGSSYEQYF
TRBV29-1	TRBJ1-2	CSVEGTGRRDGYTF
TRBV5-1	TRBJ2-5	CASSLLVGGQETQYF
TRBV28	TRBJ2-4	CASSTGGRNIQYF
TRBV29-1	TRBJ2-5	CSVEDYETQYF
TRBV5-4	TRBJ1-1	CASSLSYGVNTEAFF
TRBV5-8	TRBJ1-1	CASSSGQLNTEAFF
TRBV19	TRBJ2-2	CASSNRGRVGELFF
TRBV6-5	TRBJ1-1	CASRGQGAGTEAFF
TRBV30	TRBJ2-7	CAWSGQGVAYEQYF
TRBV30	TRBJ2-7	CAWRPDRGTYEQYF
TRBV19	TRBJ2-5	CASSFDRGGQETQYF
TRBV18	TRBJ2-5	CASSPPRTSGGLQETQYF
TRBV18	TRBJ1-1	CASSPSREAEAFF
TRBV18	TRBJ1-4	CATSLRGRGEKLFF
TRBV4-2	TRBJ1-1	CASSQDLRGEAFF
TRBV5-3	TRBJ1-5	CARGTHREGQPQHF
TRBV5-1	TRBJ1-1	CASSLRRGWTEAFF
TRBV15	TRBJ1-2	CATSRDRSYTF
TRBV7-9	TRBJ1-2	CASSPRQFNYGYTF
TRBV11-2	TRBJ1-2	CASSFWDRNGYTF
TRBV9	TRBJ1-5	CASSGPGPHQPQHF
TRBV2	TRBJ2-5	CASRHPRDRGQRETQYF
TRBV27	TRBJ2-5	CASRAAGGQETQYF
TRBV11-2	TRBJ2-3	CASSVHRTSTDTQYF
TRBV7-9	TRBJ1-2	CASSSRDRLRYGYTF
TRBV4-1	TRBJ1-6	CASSPTSTVLHF